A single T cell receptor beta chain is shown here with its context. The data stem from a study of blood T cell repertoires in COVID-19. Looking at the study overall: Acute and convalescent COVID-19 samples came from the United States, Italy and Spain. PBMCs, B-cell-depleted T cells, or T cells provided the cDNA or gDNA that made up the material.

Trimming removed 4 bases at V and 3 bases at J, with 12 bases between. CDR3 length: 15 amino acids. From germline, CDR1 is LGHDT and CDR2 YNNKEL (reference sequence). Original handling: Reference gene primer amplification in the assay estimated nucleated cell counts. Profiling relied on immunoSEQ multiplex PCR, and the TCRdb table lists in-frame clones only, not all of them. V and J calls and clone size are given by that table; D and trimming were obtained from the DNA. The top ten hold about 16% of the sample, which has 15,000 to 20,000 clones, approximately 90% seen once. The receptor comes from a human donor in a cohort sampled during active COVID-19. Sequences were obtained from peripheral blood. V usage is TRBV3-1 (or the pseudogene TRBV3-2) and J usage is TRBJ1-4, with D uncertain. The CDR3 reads CASSPRRASNEKLFF. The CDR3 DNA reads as TGTGCCAGCAGCCCCCGGCGGGCCTCTAATGAAAAACTGTTTTTT.